The rows below give T cell receptor beta chains drawn from one sample of a study of blood T cell repertoires in COVID-19. Libraries were prepared by immunoSEQ multiplex PCR; TCRdb keeps only in-frame clonotypes and omits some of them. The sample contains 120,000 to 150,000 clones, about 88% of which appear only once. What was sequenced was peripheral blood. The source of these receptors is a human donor with COVID-19, enrolled during active disease. The donor label of this sample is uncertain. Each CDR3 is given with its conserved first and last residue. D genes are given only for firm matches. A row's size may be missing; if present it is once, few, many or a size class.

j_call,d_call,clone_size,v_call,cdr3_aa,cdr3_nt
TRBJ2-1,.,.,TRBV19,CASSMGLAVGNEQFF,TGTGCCAGTAGTATGGGACTCGCCGTGGGCAATGAGCAGTTCTTC
TRBJ1-3,.,.,TRBV12-3/TRBV12-4,CASNRVGLSTIYF,TGTGCCAGCAACAGGGTCGGTTTGAGCACCATATATTTT
TRBJ1-5,TRBD1,.,TRBV19,CASTRTGNFRYSNQPQHF,TGTGCCAGTACTCGGACAGGGAATTTTAGATATAGCAATCAGCCCCAGCATTTT
TRBJ1-2,TRBD1,.,TRBV3-1/TRBV3-2,CASSQDRVANYGYTF,TGTGCCAGCAGCCAGGACAGGGTAGCTAACTATGGCTACACCTTC
TRBJ2-7,TRBD1,.,TRBV23-1,CASSQTPGQEFYEQYF,TGCGCCAGCAGTCAAACGCCGGGACAGGAATTCTACGAGCAGTACTTC
TRBJ1-4,.,.,TRBV19,CASNKGVGEKLFF,TGTGCCAGCAACAAGGGGGTGGGCGAAAAACTGTTTTTT
TRBJ2-7,TRBD2,few,TRBV11-2,CASSLDPGLAGYEQYF,TGTGCCAGCAGCTTAGACCCGGGACTAGCTGGGTACGAGCAGTACTTC
TRBJ1-1,.,.,TRBV6-5,CASSWGDLKTEAFF,TGTGCCAGCAGTTGGGGGGACTTAAAAACGGAAGCTTTCTTT
TRBJ2-7,TRBD2,.,TRBV3-1/TRBV3-2,CASSLFNTGTSAYEQYF,TGTGCCAGCAGCCTTTTTAACACCGGGACTAGCGCCTACGAGCAGTACTTC
TRBJ2-5,.,.,TRBV19,CASSGGRQETQYF,TGTGCCTCCTCCGGGGGGCGACAAGAGACCCAGTACTTC
TRBJ1-3,.,few,TRBV7-3,CASSKGGPGNTIYF,TGTGCCAGCAGCAAGGGAGGGCCTGGAAACACCATATATTTT
TRBJ1-5,TRBD1,few,TRBV5-5,CASSLAQGQGRYHQPQHF,TGTGCCAGCAGCTTGGCCCAGGGACAGGGGCGTTATCATCAGCCCCAGCATTTT
TRBJ2-1,TRBD2,.,TRBV9,CASSVQSGGGLSYNEQFF,TGTGCCAGCAGCGTTCAGAGCGGGGGGGGCCTCTCCTACAATGAGCAGTTCTTC
TRBJ2-7,TRBD2,.,TRBV25-1,CASSGSSGTFLSEQYF,TGTGCCAGCAGTGGGTCTAGCGGGACCTTTCTCTCTGAGCAGTACTTC
TRBJ2-3,.,.,TRBV28,CASSLITGRGTDTQYF,TGTGCCAGCAGTCTTATTACAGGGAGGGGCACAGATACGCAGTATTTT
TRBJ1-1,.,.,TRBV19,CASSIGGGTEAFF,TGTGCCAGTAGTATAGGGGGGGGTACTGAAGCTTTCTTT
TRBJ1-1,.,few,TRBV6-5,CASRDRRVTEAFF,TGTGCCAGCAGAGACAGGCGGGTAACTGAAGCTTTCTTT
TRBJ2-3,TRBD2,.,TRBV25-1,CASSEASSGSEMQYF,TGTGCCAGCAGTGAAGCGAGTAGCGGGAGCGAGATGCAGTATTTT
TRBJ2-1,TRBD1,.,TRBV11-2,CASSLVRGRANEQFF,TGTGCCAGCAGCTTAGTGAGGGGGCGCGCGAATGAGCAGTTCTTC
TRBJ1-4,TRBD1,.,TRBV5-5,CASSFQPDRVGKLFF,TGTGCCAGCAGCTTCCAACCCGACAGGGTAGGAAAACTGTTTTTT
TRBJ2-5,TRBD1,.,TRBV7-2,CASSSDRGQGTQYF,TGTGCCAGCAGCTCAGACAGGGGGCAAGGGACCCAGTACTTC
TRBJ2-7,.,.,TRBV6-1,CASSEALSTGIGYEQYF,TGTGCCAGCAGTGAAGCGCTTTCTACAGGGATCGGGTACGAGCAGTACTTC
TRBJ2-7,TRBD1,few,TRBV10-3,CAISGDRISTEQYF,TGTGCCATCAGCGGGGACAGGATCAGCACCGAGCAGTACTTC
TRBJ2-3,.,.,TRBV5-1,CASSRRLSTDTQYF,TGCGCCAGCAGCCGCCGACTAAGCACAGATACGCAGTATTTT
TRBJ1-2,.,.,TRBV5-1,CASSLTPGLSGNYGYTF,TGCGCCAGCAGCTTAACTCCGGGACTATCAGGGAACTATGGCTACACCTTC
TRBJ2-7,TRBD1,many,TRBV9,CASSPRDRYYEQYF,TGTGCCAGCAGCCCTAGGGACAGATACTACGAGCAGTACTTC
TRBJ1-6,.,.,TRBV19,CASSMSRDSPLHF,TGTGCCAGTAGTATGTCGCGGGATTCACCCCTCCACTTT
TRBJ2-7,TRBD1,.,TRBV9,CASSVGAGGYEQYF,TGTGCCAGCAGCGTAGGGGCAGGGGGATACGAGCAGTACTTC
TRBJ1-5,.,.,TRBV5-1,CASSLDGDSNQPQHF,TGCGCCAGCAGCTTGGACGGAGATAGCAATCAGCCCCAGCATTTT
TRBJ1-1,.,.,TRBV24-1,CATSDSGLPLRAFF,TGTGCCACCAGTGATTCCGGACTCCCATTGCGAGCTTTCTTT
TRBJ2-3,TRBD2,.,TRBV2,CASTEPRRGGTDTQYF,TGTGCCAGCACTGAACCTCGCCGCGGGGGTACAGATACGCAGTATTTT
TRBJ1-5,.,.,TRBV2,CASRWREGGQPQHF,TGTGCCAGCAGGTGGCGGGAGGGCGGTCAGCCCCAGCATTTT
TRBJ1-5,.,.,TRBV28,CASSFSGRGNQPQHF,TGTGCCAGCAGTTTCAGCGGGAGAGGCAATCAGCCCCAGCATTTT
TRBJ2-7,.,.,TRBV5-1,CASSFGGAATYEQYF,TGCGCCAGCAGCTTTGGGGGGGCGGCGACCTACGAGCAGTACTTC
TRBJ1-2,TRBD1,.,TRBV10-3,CATLSGGGGGYTF,TGTGCCACCCTATCAGGGGGCGGAGGAGGCTACACCTTC
TRBJ1-4,TRBD1,.,TRBV5-1,CASSSTGTGVVSYEKLFF,TGCGCCAGCAGCTCGACCGGGACAGGGGTGGTGTCATATGAAAAACTGTTTTTT
TRBJ1-1,.,.,TRBV4-1,CASSQDSRALNTEAFF,TGCGCCAGCAGCCAAGACAGCAGGGCCCTGAACACTGAAGCTTTCTTT
TRBJ1-5,TRBD1,.,TRBV12-5,CASGITGGGQPQHF,TGTGCTAGTGGTATAACAGGGGGCGGGCAGCCCCAGCATTTT
TRBJ1-5,.,.,TRBV10-1,CASSESKNAGISNQPQHF,TGCGCCAGCAGTGAGTCGAAGAACGCAGGGATCAGCAATCAGCCCCAGCATTTT
TRBJ1-2,.,.,TRBV6-6,CASSYGGRYGYTF,TGTGCCAGCAGTTACGGCGGGCGATATGGCTACACCTTC
TRBJ1-4,TRBD1,.,TRBV19,CASSAIQGAREKLFF,TGTGCCAGTAGTGCCATACAGGGGGCTCGGGAAAAACTGTTTTTT
TRBJ2-7,.,.,TRBV6-5,CASSYSEGGGNYEQYF,TGTGCCAGCAGTTACTCGGAAGGCGGGGGCAACTACGAGCAGTACTTC
TRBJ2-5,.,many,TRBV5-1,CASSLVASRQETQYF,TGCGCCAGCAGCTTGGTGGCTAGCCGGCAAGAGACCCAGTACTTC
TRBJ2-1,.,.,TRBV5-1,CASSLEGGNGEQFF,TGCGCCAGCAGCTTGGAAGGGGGAAATGGTGAGCAGTTCTTC
TRBJ2-1,.,.,TRBV21-1,CASNWGLAVPEGFSPEQFF,TGTGCCAGCAATTGGGGACTAGCGGTTCCTGAGGGGTTTTCGCCTGAGCAGTTCTTC
TRBJ2-7,.,.,TRBV18,CASSPRGPPSGEQYF,TGTGCCAGCTCACCAAGAGGGCCTCCCTCGGGCGAGCAGTACTTC
TRBJ2-6,.,.,TRBV3-1/TRBV3-2,CASSQVPTASGANVLTF,TGTGCCAGCAGCCAAGTCCCTACAGCCTCTGGGGCCAACGTCCTGACTTTC
TRBJ2-5,.,.,TRBV3-1/TRBV3-2,CASSQEDSQETQYF,TGTGCCAGCAGCCAAGAAGACAGCCAAGAGACCCAGTACTTC
TRBJ2-7,TRBD2,.,TRBV4-1,CASSQGIRAGGEEQYF,TGCGCCAGCAGCCAAGGAATCCGGGCGGGGGGCGAGGAGCAGTACTTC